These 27 T cell receptor beta chains were all obtained from the same sample, sequenced in a study of blood T cell repertoires in COVID-19. Generated by immunoSEQ multiplex PCR, the TCRdb table keeps only in-frame clones and is missing some. The table has 210,000 or so clones, approximately 90% seen once. The sequenced material came from peripheral blood. The receptors were gathered from a man aged 30-40 years with acute or convalescent COVID-19.

This clone is a singleton in its sample. The chain combines TRBV5-4 with TRBJ1-2; D is possibly TRBD1 (5 bases). CDR1 and CDR2 (germline): SGHNT, YYREEE (reference sequence). The CDR3 is made up of 13 amino acids. Trimming shortened V by 4 bases and J by 4 bases, and 11 bases separated the two germline ends. The CDR3, as DNA: TGTGCCAGCAGCAAGGAGGGGAGCTATGGCTACACCTTC. It codes for CASSKEGSYGYTF.

The V call is TRBV29-1, the J call TRBJ1-1, with D unresolved. The germline V and J ends were trimmed by 4 bases and 4 bases, with 13 bases remaining between them. Germline lookup yields CDR1 SQVTM and CDR2 ANQGSEA. The CDR3 extends over 13 amino acids. The CDR3 sequence: CSVGRGFGTEAFF. The CDR3 DNA sequence: TGCAGCGTTGGCCGGGGTTTCGGCACTGAAGCTTTCTTT.

This rearrangement joins TRBV19 to TRBJ2-7; 8 positions agree with TRBD2. V lost 5 bases and J lost 2; bases outside the gene matches: 5. The germline V gene has CDR1 LNHDA and CDR2 SQIVND (reference sequence). The CDR3 loop spans 14 amino acids. CDR3 loop: CASSEGLDAYEQYF. CDR3 nucleotide sequence: TGTGCCAGTAGTGAGGGACTAGACGCCTACGAGCAGTACTTC.

The V call is TRBV7-3, the J call TRBJ2-5; D is possibly TRBD2 (5 bases). V lost 3 bases, J lost 5 bases, and 10 bases lay in between. CDR3 size: 13 residues. Germline V CDR1 and CDR2: SGHTA, FQGTGA. The CDR3 sequence is CASSFGPGETQYF. In DNA form, the CDR3 reads TGTGCCAGCAGCTTCGGACCGGGGGAGACCCAGTACTTC.

The chain links TRBV3-1 (or the pseudogene TRBV3-2) to TRBJ1-2, with D maybe TRBD1 (6 bases). The CDR3 sequence is 14 residues long. V lost 0 bases to trimming and J lost 2 bases, with 7 bases between them. Germline V gene sequence: CDR1 LGHDT, CDR2 YNNKEL (reference sequence). The CDR3 nucleotides are TGTGCCAGCAGCCAAGAAGACAGGAACTATGGCTACACCTTC. It translates to CASSQEDRNYGYTF.

The chain has TRBV27 and TRBJ2-1; D perhaps matches TRBD2 (6 bases). The CDR3 sequence is 15 residues long. Looked up from germline, CDR1 is MNHEY and CDR2 is SMNVEV (reference sequence). Trimming took off 2 bases at V and 3 bases at J, with 11 bases between the two ends. CDR3 sequence: CASSLPAGRYNEQFF. CDR3 sequence (DNA): TGTGCCAGCAGTTTACCAGCGGGTCGCTACAATGAGCAGTTCTTC.

The chain links TRBV27 to TRBJ1-3; D unclear. The CDR3 length is 13 residues. CDR1 and CDR2 from the germline V gene are MNHEY and SMNVEV (reference sequence). V lost 3 bases and J 0 bases, leaving 3 bases between the germline ends. CDR3 amino acids: CASSFVSGNTIYF. The CDR3 bases are TGTGCCAGCAGTTTCGTCTCTGGAAACACCATATATTTT.

V usage is TRBV19 and J usage is TRBJ1-5, with TRBD1 matching 8 bases. The CDR3 runs to 15 residues. The J segment lost 0 bases and the V segment lost 5 bases, leaving 3 bases of the junction unmatched. The germline V gene encodes CDR1 LNHDA and CDR2 SQIVND (reference sequence). CDR3 in amino acids: CASSRDRGSNQPQHF. In DNA form, the CDR3 reads TGTGCCAGTAGTCGAGACAGGGGTAGCAATCAGCCCCAGCATTTT. Looking up the rest from reference TRBV19 and TRBJ1-5 gives the full variable domain: DGGITQSPKYLFRKEGQNVTLSCEQNLNHDAMYWYRQDPGQGLRLIYYSQIVNDFQKGDIAEGYSVSREKKESFPLTVTSAQKNPTAFYLCASSRDRGSNQPQHFGDGTRLSIL.

The chain joins TRBV28 to TRBJ1-4; tentative D call: TRBD1 (6 bases). Germline CDR1 and CDR2: MDHEN and SYDVKM. Trimming took off 6 bases at V and 11 bases at J, with 13 bases between the two ends. The CDR3 is made up of 12 amino acids. The CDR3 sequence: CASSEQGPKLFF. Here the CDR3 DNA reads TGTGCCAGCAGCGAACAGGGACCCAAACTGTTTTTT.

The genes are TRBV5-1 and TRBJ2-5, with 8 bases lining up with TRBD1. Trimming cost V 3 bases and J 2 bases; bases outside gene matches: 0. CDR1 is SGHRS, CDR2 YFSETQ, per germline. The CDR3 totals 13 residues. The CDR3 nucleotides are TGCGCCAGCAGCTGGGACAGGCAAGAGACCCAGTACTTC. This codes for CASSWDRQETQYF.

The genes are TRBV7-3 and TRBJ1-1; 9 nucleotides line up with TRBD1. CDR3 length equals 13 residues. V gave up 5 bases and J gave up 5 bases; unmatched junction bases: 3. CDR1 and CDR2 (germline): SGHTA, FQGTGA. The CDR3 sequence: CASSPGTGTEAFF. CDR3 sequence (DNA): TGTGCCAGCAGCCCCGGGACAGGGACTGAAGCTTTCTTT.

The J gene is TRBJ2-2, the V gene TRBV6-6, with D maybe TRBD2 (6 bases). The germline CDR1 and CDR2 sequences are MNHNY and SVGAGI (reference sequence). This CDR3 has 13 residues. The V end was cut by 7 bases, the J end by 4 bases, with 10 bases between. CDR3 sequence reads: CASTAGSTGELFF. The CDR3 nucleotides are TGTGCCAGCACGGCGGGGAGCACCGGGGAGCTGTTTTTT.

This sequence joins TRBV13 and TRBJ2-3, with 9 bases identical to TRBD1. This CDR3 has 15 amino acids. Germline CDR1 is PRHDT and CDR2 is FYEKMQ (reference sequence). Unmatched junction bases numbered 3, after V lost 2 bases and J lost 3 bases. CDR3 DNA: TGTGCCAGCAGCTTATTTGGACAGGGGACAGATACGCAGTATTTT. This gives the protein CASSLFGQGTDTQYF.

The rearrangement uses TRBV11-1 and TRBJ1-3, with D hard to call. V was shortened by 0 bases and J by 0 bases, with 12 bases between the two germline ends. There are 17 residues in the CDR3. The germline V gene encodes CDR1 SGHAT and CDR2 FQDESV (reference sequence). CDR3 DNA: TGTGCCAGCAGCTTAGCGCTATATACAGCCTCTGGAAACACCATATATTTT. The encoded protein is CASSLALYTASGNTIYF.

The V gene is TRBV28, the J gene TRBJ2-7; 11 nucleotides align to TRBD2. The CDR3 loop spans 15 amino acids. The germline gives CDR1 MDHEN, CDR2 SYDVKM. Losses at the gene ends were 3 bases for V and 1 base for J; bases not matched to a gene: 2. Here the CDR3 reads CASSLTSGISYEQYF. CDR3 sequence (DNA): TGTGCCAGCAGTTTGACTAGCGGGATATCCTACGAGCAGTACTTC.

J is TRBJ1-1 and V is TRBV5-4; 7 nucleotides match TRBD1. This CDR3 comprises 13 residues. The V segment lost 4 bases and the J segment 5 bases; nucleotides outside the gene matches: 5. The V gene's germline CDR1 is SGHNT and CDR2 YYREEE (reference sequence). The CDR3 nucleotides are TGTGCCAGCAGCCGGGACAGAGGGACTGAAGCTTTCTTT. Its protein is CASSRDRGTEAFF.

This chain joins TRBV7-8 and TRBJ1-3; possibly TRBD1 for D (5 bases). Per germline, CDR1 SGHVS and CDR2 FQNEAQ. The CDR3 is 14 residues long. Trimming stripped 5 bases from V and 3 bases from J, with 11 bases between. The CDR3 sequence is CASSPTVGGNTIYF. The CDR3 nucleotides read TGTGCCAGCAGCCCGACAGTTGGTGGAAACACCATATATTTT.

The CDR3 coding sequence is TGTGCCAGCAGCAAAACTAGCGCATCGCCAGATACGCAGTATTTT. As protein: CASSKTSASPDTQYF. The V and J genes are TRBV4-2 and TRBJ2-3, with 7 nucleotides matching TRBD2. From germline, CDR1 is LGHNA and CDR2 YNFKEQ. CDR3 length equals 15 residues. Unmatched junction bases numbered 9, after V lost 5 bases and J lost 4 bases.

This chain links TRBV14 with TRBJ2-5; D perhaps matches TRBD2 (7 bases). V lost 1 base, J lost 4 bases, and 22 bases lay in between. The CDR3 consists of 18 residues. In germline, CDR1 is SGHDN, CDR2 FVKESK. The CDR3 here is CASSQGEKIWRGRETQYF. Written as DNA, the CDR3 is TGTGCCAGCAGCCAAGGCGAGAAGATCTGGCGGGGGCGAGAGACCCAGTACTTC. The full variable domain, its missing parts supplied by reference TRBV14 and TRBJ2-5, is EAGVTQFPSHSVIEKGQTVTLRCDPISGHDNLYWYRRVMGKEIKFLLHFVKESKQDESGMPNNRFLAERTGGTYSTLKVQPAELEDSGVYFCASSQGEKIWRGRETQYFGPGTRLLVL.

The chain couples TRBV10-2 to TRBJ2-7, with 9 bases lining up with TRBD2. Germline lookup yields CDR1 WSHSY and CDR2 SAAADI. Trimming cost V 6 bases and J 2 bases; bases outside gene matches: 5. The CDR3 has 14 residues. The CDR3 loop is CASRLAGAAYEQYF. The CDR3 DNA reads TGCGCCAGCAGATTAGCGGGAGCGGCCTACGAGCAGTACTTC.

The chain couples TRBV19 to TRBJ2-2; 8 nucleotides match TRBD1. CDR1 is LNHDA and CDR2 is SQIVND in the germline V gene (reference sequence). The CDR3 runs 15 residues. After removal of 6 bases from V and 0 bases from J, the junction contained 3 bases not matched to a gene. CDR3 in amino acids: CASRRTGTNTGELFF. The CDR3 DNA follows: TGTGCCAGTAGGAGGACAGGGACGAACACCGGGGAGCTGTTTTTT.

The chain combines TRBV6-6 with TRBJ2-1; maybe TRBD2 (6 bases). V was shortened by 4 bases and J by 8 bases, with 12 bases between the two germline ends. The CDR3 has 13 residues. Germline V gene sequence: CDR1 MNHNY, CDR2 SVGAGI (reference sequence). DNA for the CDR3: TGTGCCAGCAGTTCGACATCGGGGGATGAGCAGTTCTTC. Protein: CASSSTSGDEQFF.

The rearrangement uses TRBV4-1 and TRBJ2-2; D is perhaps TRBD1 (6 bases). This CDR3 comprises 14 residues. Trimming cost V 4 bases and J 3 bases, with 9 bases left between them. Germline CDR1 and CDR2: MGHRA and YSYEKL. CDR3 sequence reads: CASSRNRDTGELFF. DNA of the CDR3: TGCGCCAGCAGCCGAAACAGGGACACCGGGGAGCTGTTTTTT.

The table lists this clone with a count of one. The rearrangement links TRBV6-5 to TRBJ2-7, with D perhaps matching TRBD2 (5 bases). The length of the CDR3 is 12 residues. With 1 base removed from V and 5 bases from J, the gap between germline ends came to 6 bases. The V gene's germline CDR1 is MNHEY and CDR2 SVGAGI. The CDR3 DNA is TGTGCCAGCAGTTACTACGGGGACGAGCAGTACTTC. Protein: CASSYYGDEQYF.

V is TRBV14 and J is TRBJ1-2; TRBD1 matches at 9 bases. CDR3 size: 14 residues. Germline V gene sequence: CDR1 SGHDN, CDR2 FVKESK. J lost 5 bases, V lost 1 base, and 2 bases had no gene match. DNA for the CDR3: TGTGCCAGCAGCCAAGGACAGGGGGTATATGGCTACACCTTC. Translation gives CASSQGQGVYGYTF.

The V gene is TRBV5-1, the J gene TRBJ1-2; D unresolved. V lost 2 bases, J lost 2 bases, and 10 bases lay in between. This CDR3 has 14 amino acids. Germline V lookup: CDR1 SGHRS, CDR2 YFSETQ. This CDR3 is CASSLATENYGYTF. CDR3 nucleotide sequence: TGCGCCAGCAGCTTAGCCACGGAGAACTATGGCTACACCTTC.

The CDR3 loop reads CASSSGEGYLQPQHF. The CDR3 DNA sequence: TGTGCCAGCAGCTCAGGGGAGGGGTATCTTCAGCCCCAGCATTTT. The V gene is TRBV5-5, the J gene TRBJ1-5; D possibly corresponds to TRBD1 (6 bases). Trimming took off 3 bases at V and 6 bases at J, with 16 bases between the two ends. The germline V gene encodes CDR1 SGHKS and CDR2 YYEKEE (reference sequence). The length of the CDR3 is 15 residues.